This passage covers 7 T cell receptor beta chains from one sample sequenced in a study of metastatic and nonmetastatic thyroid tumors. Prior to thyroid surgery, none of the patients had received any treatment. TCRdb re-analyzed the PCR reads using MiXCR. Among 35,000 to 45,000 clones listed, approximately 3% were seen once. The sample was blood. Receptors originate from a female donor with papillary thyroid cancer or a benign thyroid nodule (not recorded which). Some clones in this sample may be carry-over from other donors' samples.

This clone came up many times. This may come from a read error, since a much larger clone is one base off. This specimen includes other DNA sequences encoding the same CDR3. This sequence joins TRBV19 and TRBJ1-1; 8 bases are a match to TRBD1. The CDR3 sequence is 14 residues long. Germline CDR1 and CDR2: LNHDA and SQIVND (reference sequence). CDR3 in DNA: TGTGCCAGTATCGCGGACAGGGTGAACACTGAAGCCTTCTTT. Protein product: CASIADRVNTEAFF.

The rearrangement links TRBV2 to TRBJ2-2; 11 bases agree with TRBD1. This CDR3 has 18 amino acids. J lost 7 bases, V lost 6 bases, and 16 bases had no gene match. CDR1 SNHLY and CDR2 FYNNEI come from the germline V gene. The DNA of the CDR3 is TGTGCCAGCAGCGTTCGGACAGGGGGCGATCGGAGGGGCGGGGAGCTGTTTTTT. It encodes CASSVRTGGDRRGGELFF. The whole variable domain, filled in from reference TRBV2 and TRBJ2-2, reads EPEVTQTPSHQVTQMGQEVILRCVPISNHLYFYWYRQILGQKVEFLVSFYNNEISEKSEIFDDQFSVERPDGSNFTLKIRSTKLEDSAMYFCASSVRTGGDRRGGELFFGEGSRLTVL.

This clone has a handful of counts. V gene TRBV6-1 combines with J gene TRBJ2-1; D might be TRBD2 (5 bases). V dropped 7 bases and J dropped 10 bases, with 11 bases sitting between them. The CDR3 loop spans 11 amino acids. Germline V gene sequence: CDR1 MNHNS, CDR2 SASEGT. Here the CDR3 reads CASNGIREQFF. The CDR3 DNA reads as TGTGCCAGCAACGGGATAAGGGAGCAGTTCTTC.

This clone ranks as medium-sized. The gene calls are TRBV19 and TRBJ2-7, with D hard to call. CDR1 and CDR2 from the germline V gene are LNHDA and SQIVND (reference sequence). Trimming cost V 5 bases and J 0 bases, with 11 bases left between them. The CDR3 loop spans 14 amino acids. This CDR3 is CASSSPGASYEQYF. The CDR3, as DNA: TGTGCCAGTAGTTCCCCGGGCGCCTCCTACGAGCAGTACTTC.

This clone has at least ten counts. The V and J genes are TRBV5-1 and TRBJ2-4, with a possible D match to TRBD1 (5 bases). The CDR3 extends over 14 amino acids. Germline loops: CDR1 SGHRS, CDR2 YFSETQ. V was clipped by 0 bases and J by 6 bases, with 10 bases between them. The CDR3, as DNA: TGCGCCAGCAGCTTGGCGGGTAGGGGAAACATTCAGTACTTC. It codes for CASSLAGRGNIQYF.

This clone has ten or more counts. This chain connects TRBV10-2 to TRBJ2-1; D call uncertain. This CDR3 has 11 residues. V was clipped by 4 bases and J by 7 bases, with 5 bases between them. Germline-derived CDR1 and CDR2 are WSHSY and SAAADI. The CDR3: CASSGKNEQFF. Written as DNA, the CDR3 is TGCGCCAGCAGTGGAAAAAATGAGCAGTTCTTC.

This clone was picked up a small number of times. V is TRBV11-3 and J is TRBJ2-1; 8 positions agree with TRBD2. This CDR3 region has 16 residues. V was pared by 4 bases and J by 4 bases, with 9 bases of the junction left unmatched. CDR1 is SGHNT and CDR2 is YENEEA in the germline V gene. This CDR3 is CASSSRDSGIYNEQFF. CDR3 in DNA: TGTGCCAGCAGCTCCCGGGATAGCGGGATTTACAATGAGCAGTTCTTC.